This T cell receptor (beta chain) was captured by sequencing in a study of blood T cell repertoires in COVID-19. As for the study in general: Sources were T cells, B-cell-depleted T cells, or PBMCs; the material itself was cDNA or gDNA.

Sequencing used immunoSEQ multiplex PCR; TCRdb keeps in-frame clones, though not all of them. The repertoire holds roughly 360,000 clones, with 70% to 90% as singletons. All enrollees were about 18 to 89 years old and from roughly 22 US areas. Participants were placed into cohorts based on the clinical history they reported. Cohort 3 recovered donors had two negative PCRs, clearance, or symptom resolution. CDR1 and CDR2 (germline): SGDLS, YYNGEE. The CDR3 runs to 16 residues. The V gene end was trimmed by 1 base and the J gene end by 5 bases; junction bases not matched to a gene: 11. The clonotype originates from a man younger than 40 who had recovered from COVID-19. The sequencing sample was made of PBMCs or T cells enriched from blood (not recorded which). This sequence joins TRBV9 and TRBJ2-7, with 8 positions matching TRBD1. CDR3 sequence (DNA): TGTGCCAGCAGCGTACATCCAGGGGGCGTATCGGACGAGCAGTACTTC. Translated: CASSVHPGGVSDEQYF.